Below, 23 T cell receptor beta chains from the same sample are listed, as sequenced in a study of blood T cell repertoires in COVID-19. TCRdb's copy holds only in-frame clones and misses some; the assay was immunoSEQ multiplex PCR. The repertoire consists of about 300,000 clones, with about nine tenths occurring once and the leading ten covering over 2%. The sequenced sample was peripheral blood. The receptors were sampled from a woman aged 30 to 39 with COVID-19, enrolled during active disease.

The genes are TRBV19 and TRBJ2-1; 11 positions agree with TRBD2. With 4 bases clipped from V and 6 bases from J, the junction kept 5 bases outside the gene matches. The CDR3 spans 15 residues. Germline CDR1 LNHDA, CDR2 SQIVND (reference sequence). CDR3 amino acids: CASSKLAGATNEQFF. CDR3 DNA: TGTGCCAGTAGTAAACTAGCGGGAGCAACCAATGAGCAGTTCTTC.

The V call is TRBV11-2, the J call TRBJ1-1; D not certain. The CDR3 totals 13 residues. The germline gives CDR1 SGHAT, CDR2 FQNNGV. V shed 3 bases and J shed 1 base, with 6 bases lying between them. The CDR3 DNA sequence: TGTGCCAGCAGCTTGACAAAGAACACTGAAGCTTTCTTT. Protein product: CASSLTKNTEAFF.

The genes are TRBV3-1 (or the pseudogene TRBV3-2) and TRBJ2-1, with 9 bases that match TRBD2. The germline V gene has CDR1 LGHDT and CDR2 YNNKEL (reference sequence). This CDR3 spans 16 amino acids. After removal of 0 bases from V and 3 bases from J, the junction contained 3 bases not matched to a gene. CDR3 nucleotide sequence: TGTGCCAGCAGCCAAGAATTAGCGGGAGACTACAATGAGCAGTTCTTC. The encoded protein is CASSQELAGDYNEQFF.

The rearrangement joins TRBV12-3 or TRBV12-4 to TRBJ1-5; maybe TRBD1 (5 bases). V dropped 5 bases and J dropped 5 bases, with 10 bases sitting between them. This CDR3 region has 13 residues. CDR3 amino acids: CASSRKGHQPQHF. As DNA, the CDR3 is TGTGCCAGCAGTAGGAAGGGGCATCAGCCCCAGCATTTT.

The V gene is TRBV3-1 (or the pseudogene TRBV3-2), the J gene TRBJ2-3, with 11 bases aligning to TRBD1. Germline V gives CDR1 LGHDT, CDR2 YNNKEL (reference sequence). This CDR3 has 16 amino acids. The junction had 4 bases not matched to a gene; V was cut back by 4 bases and J by 1 base. Here the CDR3 reads CASSLWGQGGTDTQYF. In DNA form, the CDR3 reads TGTGCCAGCAGCCTATGGGGACAGGGGGGCACAGATACGCAGTATTTT.

This clone was counted a single time. The rearrangement joins TRBV6-4 to TRBJ2-7; 7 bases are shared with TRBD1. The V segment lost 0 bases and the J segment 5 bases; nucleotides outside the gene matches: 7. This CDR3 comprises 15 residues. Germline loops: CDR1 MRHNA, CDR2 SNTAGT. The CDR3 is CASSDSDRRIHEQYF. CDR3 in DNA: TGTGCCAGCAGTGACTCGGACAGGAGAATACACGAGCAGTACTTC.

V gene TRBV5-1 combines with J gene TRBJ2-1; the match to TRBD2 covers 8 bases. V was clipped by 0 bases and J by 3 bases; unmatched bases: 2. Germline V gives CDR1 SGHRS, CDR2 YFSETQ. The CDR3 sequence is 15 residues long. Here the CDR3 reads CASSLGLAGYNEQFF. The CDR3 bases are TGCGCCAGCAGCTTGGGGCTAGCGGGCTACAATGAGCAGTTCTTC. Combining the CDR3 with reference TRBV5-1 and TRBJ2-1 gives the whole variable domain KAGVTQTPRYLIKTRGQQVTLSCSPISGHRSVSWYQQTPGQGLQFLFEYFSETQRNKGNFPGRFSGRQFSNSRSEMNVSTLELGDSALYLCASSLGLAGYNEQFFGPGTRLTVL.

J is TRBJ2-5 and V is TRBV11-2, with D hard to call. This CDR3 is built from 14 residues. Per the germline V gene, CDR1 is SGHAT and CDR2 is FQNNGV. V was pared by 3 bases and J by 1 base, with 9 bases between. The CDR3 nucleotides are TGTGCCAGCAGCTTCCTCGGTCCCCAAGAGACCCAGTACTTC. Translated, it gives CASSFLGPQETQYF.

This chain joins TRBV4-1 and TRBJ2-1; maybe TRBD1 (5 bases). The CDR3 totals 17 residues. CDR1 is MGHRA, CDR2 YSYEKL, per germline. Deletions cut 4 bases from V and 0 bases from J, with 16 bases between. Written as DNA, the CDR3 is TGCGCCAGCAGCCCCTATCCACAGGCAAGCTCCTACAATGAGCAGTTCTTC. Translating gives CASSPYPQASSYNEQFF.

V gene TRBV27 combines with J gene TRBJ1-6; D perhaps matches TRBD1 (5 bases). CDR1 is MNHEY, CDR2 SMNVEV, per germline (reference sequence). The CDR3 runs to 17 residues. V dropped 6 bases and J dropped 1 base, with 16 bases sitting between them. CDR3 protein: CASRTLQVRSYNSPLHF. The CDR3 region has the DNA TGTGCCAGCAGGACGCTACAGGTTCGGTCCTATAATTCACCCCTCCACTTT.

V usage is TRBV29-1 and J usage is TRBJ2-7; TRBD2 matches 9 bases. Germline lookup yields CDR1 SQVTM and CDR2 ANQGSEA. The length of the CDR3 is 13 residues. V was clipped by 5 bases and J by 4 bases; unmatched bases: 6. This CDR3 is CSVWAGGGYEQYF. CDR3 sequence (DNA): TGCAGCGTTTGGGCGGGAGGGGGGTACGAGCAGTACTTC.

The sample holds one count of this clone. This rearrangement joins TRBV9 to TRBJ1-3, with D perhaps TRBD1 (6 bases). Trimming removed 6 bases at V and 4 bases at J, with 14 bases between. Germline loops: CDR1 SGDLS, CDR2 YYNGEE. CDR3 length: 14 amino acids. As DNA, the CDR3 is TGTGCCAGCAACACAGGGATTGAAGGAAACACCATATATTTT. Translated, it gives CASNTGIEGNTIYF.

The chain carries TRBV20-1 and TRBJ1-5; perhaps TRBD1 as D (5 bases). The length of the CDR3 is 15 residues. Trimming stripped 6 bases from V and 5 bases from J, with 20 bases between. The germline V gene has CDR1 DFQATT and CDR2 SNEGSKA (reference sequence). The CDR3 bases are TGCAGTGCCAGTTATGGAGGGGCTCTGGATCAGCCCCAGCATTTT. Its translation: CSASYGGALDQPQHF.

This clone was seen a single time. The rearrangement joins TRBV4-1 to TRBJ1-5; no clear D gene. Germline CDR1 MGHRA, CDR2 YSYEKL. The CDR3 spans 15 residues. The V end lost 0 bases, the J end lost 0 bases, and 6 bases lay between the germline ends. The CDR3, as DNA: TGCGCCAGCAGCCAAGAATGGGCTAGCAATCAGCCCCAGCATTTT. Protein product: CASSQEWASNQPQHF.

The V and J genes are TRBV29-1 and TRBJ1-3; TRBD1 is a possible D gene (5 bases). V dropped 6 bases and J dropped 5 bases, with 11 bases sitting between them. CDR1 and CDR2 from the germline V gene are SQVTM and ANQGSEA. CDR3 length: 12 amino acids. This CDR3 is CSVGPERNTIYF. The CDR3 nucleotides read TGCAGCGTGGGGCCTGAACGAAACACCATATATTTT. Full variable domain (outside the CDR3, taken from reference TRBV29-1 and TRBJ1-3): SAVISQKPSRDICQRGTSLTIQCQVDSQVTMMFWYRQQPGQSLTLIATANQGSEATYESGFVIDKFPISRPNLTFSTLTVSNMSPEDSSIYLCSVGPERNTIYFGEGSWLTVV.

This chain uses TRBV28 with TRBJ2-1; 9 bases align to TRBD2. After removal of 5 bases from V and 1 base from J, the junction contained 12 bases not matched to a gene. This CDR3 contains 18 residues. The V gene's germline CDR1 is MDHEN and CDR2 SYDVKM. CDR3 nucleotide sequence: TGTGCCAGCAGTCCCGGGACTAGCTGGATAACTTCCTACAATGAGCAGTTCTTC. The encoded protein is CASSPGTSWITSYNEQFF.

This chain uses TRBV7-8 with TRBJ1-6; tentative D call: TRBD1 (5 bases). Germline CDR1 reads SGHVS; CDR2 reads FQNEAQ. Trimming took 5 bases from V and 5 from J, leaving 10 bases between them. The CDR3 runs to 14 residues. This CDR3 reads CASSPTVNNSPLHF. DNA for the CDR3: TGTGCCAGCAGCCCGACAGTTAATAATTCACCCCTCCACTTT.

The chain couples TRBV28 to TRBJ2-5; D perhaps matches TRBD2 (5 bases). The germline V and J ends were trimmed by 5 bases and 3 bases, with 13 bases remaining between them. The CDR3 is 14 amino acids. Germline CDR1 MDHEN, CDR2 SYDVKM. CDR3 protein: CASSPLGAEETQYF. CDR3 nucleotides: TGTGCCAGCAGTCCATTGGGAGCCGAAGAGACCCAGTACTTC.

This clone has a handful of counts. The rearrangement uses TRBV19 and TRBJ1-5; 8 bases match TRBD1. The CDR3 is 16 residues long. Per germline, CDR1 LNHDA and CDR2 SQIVND (reference sequence). V lost 6 bases and J lost 0; bases outside the gene matches: 7. CDR3 DNA sequence: TGTGCCAGTAGCCAACAGGGGGACTATAGCAATCAGCCCCAGCATTTT. The encoded protein is CASSQQGDYSNQPQHF. Together with reference TRBV19 and TRBJ1-5, the CDR3 gives the full variable domain: DGGITQSPKYLFRKEGQNVTLSCEQNLNHDAMYWYRQDPGQGLRLIYYSQIVNDFQKGDIAEGYSVSREKKESFPLTVTSAQKNPTAFYLCASSQQGDYSNQPQHFGDGTRLSIL.

V is TRBV5-1 and J is TRBJ1-1; D is uncertain. Trimming took off 0 bases at V and 0 bases at J, with 3 bases between the two ends. The CDR3 consists of 13 residues. Per the germline V gene, CDR1 is SGHRS and CDR2 is YFSETQ. Written as DNA, the CDR3 is TGCGCCAGCAGCTTGGTTATGAACACTGAAGCTTTCTTT. Its protein is CASSLVMNTEAFF. Using reference TRBV5-1 and TRBJ1-1 for the parts outside the CDR3, the full variable domain is KAGVTQTPRYLIKTRGQQVTLSCSPISGHRSVSWYQQTPGQGLQFLFEYFSETQRNKGNFPGRFSGRQFSNSRSEMNVSTLELGDSALYLCASSLVMNTEAFFGQGTRLTVV.

The chain recombines TRBV6-4 with TRBJ1-5; 7 bases align to TRBD1. V trimming: 9 bases; J trimming: 5 bases; junction bases outside the gene matches: 10. The germline V gene encodes CDR1 MRHNA and CDR2 SNTAGT. The CDR3 extends over 14 amino acids. In nucleotides, the CDR3 is TGTGCCAGACGAATCGGGACAGCCTATCAGCCCCAGCATTTT. Protein: CARRIGTAYQPQHF.

The genes are TRBV2 and TRBJ1-6; perhaps TRBD1 as D (6 bases). The germline CDR1 and CDR2 sequences are SNHLY and FYNNEI. With 1 base removed from V and 11 bases from J, the gap between germline ends came to 12 bases. CDR3 length: 14 residues. CDR3 protein: CASSEEQGSTPLHF. DNA for the CDR3: TGTGCCAGCAGTGAAGAACAGGGTAGTACACCCCTCCACTTT.

This chain connects TRBV30 to TRBJ1-2, with 7 bases identical to TRBD1. CDR1 is GTSNPN, CDR2 SVGIG, per germline (reference sequence). After removal of 3 bases from V and 5 bases from J, the junction contained 12 bases not matched to a gene. The CDR3 is 15 amino acids. CDR3 sequence (DNA): TGTGCCTGGAGCGCTAAATCAGGGGGGATATATGGCTACACCTTC. Its translation: CAWSAKSGGIYGYTF.